Following are 24 T cell receptor beta chains from one sample sequenced in a study of Ad26.COV2.S vaccination and SARS-CoV-2 variants (dated by TCRdb to about 2021). This specimen's treatment or condition label, interpreted: approximately 18 received Ad26.COV2.S at low or high dose, single or two shots; 5 received placebo; per-sample allocation not given. For vaccine and placebo recipients, repertoires were sequenced using samples collected on day 63 after the first injection. Receptor libraries were prepared by the immunoSEQ multiplex PCR assay. TCRdb holds this immuneACCESS table with in-frame rearrangements only. Some clones are missing; in checked studies, unresolved V genes explain under half, and the rest has no known cause. Within this sample are about 260,000 clones, with approximately 90% of them counted one time only. The ten largest clones take up about 2.7% of the sample. The source material was peripheral blood, sampled in a trial of Ad26.COV2.S vaccine versus placebo. The receptors here all came from a person aged 18-60 years who received the Ad26.COV2.S COVID-19 vaccine or a placebo.

The CDR3 region is CASSLRRNGVGFTDTQYF. The CDR3 nucleotides read TGCGCCAGCAGCTTGCGTAGGAACGGGGTCGGTTTCACAGATACGCAGTATTTT. The chain has TRBV5-1 and TRBJ2-3; D might be TRBD2 (5 bases). Trimming stripped 1 base from V and 2 bases from J, with 20 bases between. CDR1 is SGHRS, CDR2 YFSETQ, per germline. This CDR3 has 18 amino acids.

V gene TRBV6-5 combines with J gene TRBJ2-3, with a tentative D call TRBD2 (5 bases). V was cut by 6 bases and J by 0 bases, with 10 bases left in between. The CDR3 is made up of 14 amino acids. Germline assignment: CDR1 MNHEY and CDR2 SVGAGI. CDR3 DNA: TGTGCCAGCAGGGTGGGCGGGAGCACAGATACGCAGTATTTT. As protein: CASRVGGSTDTQYF.

The rearrangement joins TRBV15 to TRBJ1-3; D gene ambiguous. CDR1 is LNHNV, CDR2 YYDKDF, per germline (reference sequence). The V end lost 0 bases, the J end lost 4 bases, and 13 bases lay between the germline ends. There are 16 residues in the CDR3. CDR3 bases: TGTGCCACCAGCAGAGACCTGACCGTGGGGGGAAACACCATATATTTT. This codes for CATSRDLTVGGNTIYF.

This clone has just one count. V and J are TRBV4-2 and TRBJ2-1; TRBD1 matches at 9 bases. The V gene's germline CDR1 is LGHNA and CDR2 YNFKEQ. There are 15 residues in the CDR3. V lost 2 bases to trimming and J lost 6 bases; unmatched junction nucleotides: 5. Written as DNA, the CDR3 is TGTGCCAGCAGCCAATTGGGACAGGGCTCCAATGAGCAGTTCTTC. Protein: CASSQLGQGSNEQFF.

The chain has TRBV19 and TRBJ2-3; no definite D call. The CDR3 has 11 amino acids. Germline CDR1 LNHDA, CDR2 SQIVND (reference sequence). Trimming removed 6 bases from V and 3 bases from J, with 4 bases in between. For the CDR3, the DNA is TGTGCCAGTAGCCATACAGATACGCAGTATTTT. The encoded protein is CASSHTDTQYF. Full variable domain (rest looked up from reference TRBV19 and TRBJ2-3): DGGITQSPKYLFRKEGQNVTLSCEQNLNHDAMYWYRQDPGQGLRLIYYSQIVNDFQKGDIAEGYSVSREKKESFPLTVTSAQKNPTAFYLCASSHTDTQYFGPGTRLTVL.

The CDR3 sequence is CACPGREDSPLHF. CDR3 nucleotides: TGTGCCTGCCCCGGCAGGGAGGATTCACCCCTCCACTTT. The chain carries TRBV30 and TRBJ1-6; a possible D gene is TRBD1 (5 bases). Germline V CDR1 and CDR2: GTSNPN, SVGIG (reference sequence). The CDR3 contains 13 residues. V lost 6 bases and J lost 8, with 14 bases in between.

V gene TRBV10-1 combines with J gene TRBJ2-7; D is uncertain. Per the germline V gene, CDR1 is WNHNN and CDR2 is SYGVQD (reference sequence). Trimming stripped 2 bases from V and 2 bases from J, with 7 bases between. CDR3 length: 13 amino acids. The CDR3 sequence: CASSEAATYEQYV. As DNA, the CDR3 is TGCGCCAGCAGTGAGGCGGCTACCTACGAGCAGTACGTC.

This clone was seen just once. The chain joins TRBV6-5 to TRBJ1-1; TRBD1 aligns across 8 bases. The CDR3 runs to 14 residues. V lost 6 bases, J lost 5 bases, and 8 bases stayed unmatched. Germline V gives CDR1 MNHEY, CDR2 SVGAGI. CDR3 coding DNA: TGTGCCAGCAGGAGAACAGGGGGAAAAACTGAAGCTTTCTTT. It specifies CASRRTGGKTEAFF.

The chain combines TRBV6-2 or TRBV6-3 with TRBJ2-2, with D perhaps matching TRBD2 (6 bases). This CDR3 has 15 amino acids. Germline CDR1 is MNHEY and CDR2 is SVGEGT. The V end was cut by 4 bases, the J end by 3 bases, with 12 bases between. The CDR3 spells CASSLGLYYTGELFF. The CDR3 coding sequence is TGTGCCAGCAGTTTGGGACTCTATTACACCGGGGAGCTGTTTTTT.

The V call is TRBV19, the J call TRBJ1-1; D is unresolved. Trimming took 2 bases from V and 1 from J, leaving 8 bases between them. The CDR3 covers 14 residues. The V gene's germline CDR1 is LNHDA and CDR2 SQIVND (reference sequence). For the CDR3, the DNA is TGTGCCAGTAGTATAACACCCCGGAACACTGAAGCTTTCTTT. Translation: CASSITPRNTEAFF.

This chain uses TRBV7-9 with TRBJ2-5; tentatively, D is TRBD1 or TRBD2 (5 bases each). CDR3 length equals 14 residues. CDR1 is SEHNR and CDR2 is FQNEAQ in the germline V gene (reference sequence). Trimming left V 4 bases short and J 2 bases short, with 11 bases between. The CDR3 sequence is CASSSGTLQETQYF. Written as DNA, the CDR3 is TGTGCCAGCAGCTCCGGGACCCTACAAGAGACCCAGTACTTC.

The rearrangement links TRBV6-2 or TRBV6-3 to TRBJ1-2; D perhaps matches TRBD1 (5 bases). V was shortened by 0 bases and J by 3 bases, with 11 bases between the two germline ends. CDR1 and CDR2 (germline): MNHEY, SVGEGT. This CDR3 comprises 15 residues. The CDR3 region is CASSYSNMGHYGYTF. DNA of the CDR3: TGTGCCAGCAGTTACTCGAATATGGGACACTATGGCTACACCTTC.

The chain links TRBV18 to TRBJ2-3; D is perhaps TRBD1 or TRBD2 (5 bases each). Germline CDR1 and CDR2: KGHSH and LQKENI. V lost 5 bases and J lost 5, with 8 bases in between. This CDR3 is 12 amino acids long. CDR3 in amino acids: CASSSGRDTQYF. As DNA, the CDR3 is TGTGCCAGCTCATCGGGACGAGATACGCAGTATTTT.

The chain joins TRBV18 to TRBJ1-1; D may be TRBD1 (5 bases). V dropped 0 bases and J dropped 0 bases, with 8 bases sitting between them. Germline V gene data show CDR1 as KGHSH and CDR2 as LQKENI. The CDR3 has 15 amino acids. The CDR3 nucleotides are TGTGCCAGCTCACCACCGGGGCGGTTGAACACTGAAGCTTTCTTT. Its protein product is CASSPPGRLNTEAFF.

V is TRBV25-1 and J is TRBJ1-1; D uncertain. V lost 2 bases to trimming and J lost 1 base, with 17 bases between them. The CDR3 sequence is 17 residues long. Germline CDR1 MGHDK, CDR2 SYGVNS. The CDR3 spells CASSEMRKGWGNTEAFF. The CDR3 region has the DNA TGTGCCAGCAGTGAAATGAGAAAGGGCTGGGGGAACACTGAAGCTTTCTTT.

This clone appeared a single time. V is TRBV9 and J is TRBJ1-5, with a tentative D call TRBD1 (5 bases). The CDR3 is made up of 15 amino acids. Germline V CDR1 and CDR2: SGDLS, YYNGEE. Trimming shortened V by 3 bases and J by 6 bases, and 16 bases separated the two germline ends. For the CDR3, the DNA is TGTGCCAGCAGCGCCGGGGACCTACGGGGTCAGCCCCAGCATTTT. As protein: CASSAGDLRGQPQHF.

The chain combines TRBV29-1 with TRBJ2-3, with D hard to call. The V end was cut by 4 bases, the J end by 1 base, with 6 bases between. The CDR3 consists of 12 residues. In germline, CDR1 is SQVTM, CDR2 ANQGSEA. CDR3 sequence: CSVGQRTDTQYF. CDR3 bases: TGCAGCGTTGGGCAGCGCACAGATACGCAGTATTTT.

This clone was counted a single time. This sequence joins TRBV11-3 and TRBJ2-7; no clear D gene. Germline V gene lookup returns CDR1 SGHNT and CDR2 YENEEA. The V end lost 3 bases, the J end lost 9 bases, and 18 bases lay between the germline ends. The CDR3 spans 14 residues. CDR3 region: CASSFRSDLRVQYV. The CDR3 region has the DNA TGTGCCAGCAGCTTTCGATCCGACCTTCGAGTGCAGTACGTC.

The genes are TRBV6-1 and TRBJ1-5, with D possibly being TRBD1 (6 bases). The V gene's germline CDR1 is MNHNS and CDR2 SASEGT. The CDR3 is 19 residues long. The V end was cut by 2 bases, the J end by 0 bases, with 20 bases between. CDR3 DNA sequence: TGTGCCAGCAGTGAAAGGAGTGTCAGGGGAGGGTATAGCAATCAGCCCCAGCATTTT. It codes for CASSERSVRGGYSNQPQHF.

CDR3 loop: CASLGRPTYEQYV. The CDR3 DNA reads as TGTGCCAGCTTGGGCAGGCCTACCTACGAGCAGTACGTC. The rearrangement links TRBV28 to TRBJ2-7; D unresolved. V lost 8 bases and J lost 2, with 13 bases in between. The CDR3 length is 13 residues. Germline V gene lookup returns CDR1 MDHEN and CDR2 SYDVKM.

This clone was recorded only once. The chain combines TRBV11-3 with TRBJ2-7; no clear D. CDR1 is SGHNT and CDR2 is YENEEA in the germline V gene. V gave up 0 bases and J gave up 4 bases, with 10 bases separating them. The CDR3 has 14 amino acids. The CDR3 spells CASSLDYKRYEQYF. The CDR3 coding sequence is TGTGCCAGCAGCTTAGATTACAAGCGATACGAGCAGTACTTC.

This clone was counted a single time. The rearrangement links TRBV6-4 to TRBJ1-5; D gene uncertain. Germline CDR1 reads MRHNA; CDR2 reads SNTAGT. Trimming left V 0 bases short and J 9 bases short, with 9 bases between. The CDR3 spans 13 residues. CDR3 sequence (DNA): TGTGCCAGCAGTGACTCCCCCGGATCGCCCCAGCATTTT. Translated: CASSDSPGSPQHF.

This sequence joins TRBV3-1 (or the pseudogene TRBV3-2) and TRBJ2-3; TRBD2 aligns across 8 bases. Germline V lookup: CDR1 LGHDT, CDR2 YNNKEL (reference sequence). Unmatched junction bases numbered 14, after V lost 4 bases and J lost 2 bases. The CDR3 contains 18 residues. CDR3 in amino acids: CASSPGVAGSSTTDTQYF. The DNA for the CDR3 is TGTGCCAGCAGCCCCGGTGTAGCGGGGTCCTCCACCACAGATACGCAGTATTTT.

This chain connects TRBV4-2 to TRBJ1-2; maybe TRBD1 (6 bases). The CDR3 has 15 amino acids. CDR1 and CDR2 from the germline V gene are LGHNA and YNFKEQ. With 1 base removed from V and 2 bases from J, the gap between germline ends came to 11 bases. CDR3 in amino acids: CASSQGQQGNYGYTF. DNA for the CDR3: TGTGCCAGCAGCCAAGGTCAACAGGGAAACTATGGCTACACCTTC.